Each of the 28 T cell receptor beta chains below was sequenced from the same sample in a study of blood T cell repertoires in COVID-19. Produced via immunoSEQ multiplex PCR; TCRdb's table is partial and in-frame only. The table has about 82,000 clones, about 89% seen once. Sequencing used PBMCs or T cells enriched from blood (not recorded which). The receptors stem from a woman aged 45-65 years with acute COVID-19.

J is TRBJ1-2 and V is TRBV5-4; 7 positions match TRBD1. V lost 4 bases to trimming and J lost 5 bases; unmatched junction nucleotides: 11. This CDR3 spans 15 amino acids. CDR1 and CDR2 (germline): SGHNT, YYREEE (reference sequence). CDR3 DNA sequence: TGTGCCAGCAGCCCTGTGCTGAGGGGGCTTTATGGCTACACCTTC. Its translation is CASSPVLRGLYGYTF.

In DNA form, the CDR3 reads TGTGCCAGCAGTTACGGGCTTGGGGAGCAGTACTTC. This codes for CASSYGLGEQYF. The rearrangement joins TRBV6-2 or TRBV6-3 to TRBJ2-7; D ambiguous. The V end lost 2 bases, the J end lost 7 bases, and 9 bases lay between the germline ends. The germline V gene has CDR1 MNHEY and CDR2 SVGEGT. The CDR3 length is 12 residues.

The CDR3 DNA reads as TGTGCCAGCACCCAGGGTATACGCACAGATACGCAGTATTTT. Residues: CASTQGIRTDTQYF. V usage is TRBV7-9 and J usage is TRBJ2-3; tentatively, D is TRBD1 (5 bases). Germline-derived CDR1 and CDR2 are SEHNR and FQNEAQ (reference sequence). V gave up 7 bases and J gave up 1 base, with 12 bases separating them. CDR3 length equals 14 residues.

This rearrangement joins TRBV4-2 to TRBJ2-1; 11 nucleotides line up with TRBD2. Germline V gives CDR1 LGHNA, CDR2 YNFKEQ. The V gene end was trimmed by 0 bases and the J gene end by 7 bases; junction bases not matched to a gene: 8. This CDR3 region has 17 residues. The CDR3 region has the DNA TGTGCCAGCAGCCAAGATAATACGGCTAGCGGGAGGAATGAGCAGTTCTTC. Amino acids: CASSQDNTASGRNEQFF.

The chain recombines TRBV18 with TRBJ1-1, with a possible D match to TRBD1 (5 bases). V shed 3 bases and J shed 3 bases, with 8 bases lying between them. The germline V gene has CDR1 KGHSH and CDR2 LQKENI. The CDR3 is 13 amino acids. CDR3 protein: CASSPRADTEAFF. The CDR3 region has the DNA TGTGCCAGCTCACCCAGGGCTGACACTGAAGCTTTCTTT.

The CDR3 is CASSRVIQYEQYF. The DNA of the CDR3 is TGTGCCAGCAGCCGGGTAATCCAATACGAGCAGTACTTC. The chain couples TRBV5-8 to TRBJ2-7, with D unclear. The V end was cut by 4 bases, the J end by 4 bases, with 12 bases between. This CDR3 has 13 residues. CDR1 and CDR2 from the germline V gene are SGHTS and YDEGEE.

The chain joins TRBV7-2 to TRBJ2-2; D is unclear. The CDR3 runs to 16 residues. Trimming removed 5 bases from V and 2 bases from J, with 15 bases in between. The germline V gene encodes CDR1 SGHTA and CDR2 FQGNSA. The chain's CDR3 is CASSLPARLNTGELFF. In DNA form, the CDR3 reads TGTGCCAGCAGCCTCCCAGCGAGACTTAACACCGGGGAGCTGTTTTTT.

V and J are TRBV7-8 and TRBJ1-1; TRBD1 aligns across 8 bases. With V trimmed by 4 bases and J by 3 bases, 16 bases remained unmatched. The length of the CDR3 is 18 residues. Germline lookup yields CDR1 SGHVS and CDR2 FQNEAQ. In nucleotides, the CDR3 is TGTGCCAGCAGCTCCTACCCCCGTCAGGGGGCGCGCGACACTGAAGCTTTCTTT. As protein: CASSSYPRQGARDTEAFF.

CDR3 nucleotides: TGTGCCAGCAGCACCCGGGACTCCATTGGGAATTCACCCCTCCACTTT. It encodes CASSTRDSIGNSPLHF. This chain uses TRBV5-8 with TRBJ1-6, with TRBD1 as a possible D gene (5 bases). With 4 bases removed from V and 7 bases from J, the gap between germline ends came to 18 bases. Germline V CDR1 and CDR2: SGHTS, YDEGEE. The CDR3 has 16 residues.

This chain joins TRBV28 and TRBJ1-2; D gene ambiguous. The ends were cut back, 2 bases at V and 2 bases at J, with 9 bases in the middle. The CDR3 sequence is 14 residues long. Germline V gene lookup returns CDR1 MDHEN and CDR2 SYDVKM. The DNA for the CDR3 is TGTGCCAGCAGTTTACTGGCCCGAAACTATGGCTACACCTTC. Translation: CASSLLARNYGYTF.

This clone was recorded only once. CDR3 amino acids: CATSDLGNPDTQTRDTQYF. The CDR3 DNA reads TGTGCCACCAGTGATTTGGGCAATCCGGACACCCAAACGAGGGATACGCAGTATTTT. The genes are TRBV24-1 and TRBJ2-3; D possibly corresponds to TRBD1 (5 bases). The CDR3 runs to 19 residues. The V and J ends lost 0 bases and 6 bases respectively, with 24 bases between them. The germline CDR1 and CDR2 sequences are KGHDR and SFDVKD.

This clone was detected once. The gene calls are TRBV7-3 and TRBJ2-2, with 8 bases aligning to TRBD2. The junction had 17 bases not matched to a gene; V was cut back by 8 bases and J by 6 bases. The germline gives CDR1 SGHTA, CDR2 FQGTGA. This CDR3 is 17 amino acids long. The CDR3 here is CASSQTAGLGNAGELFF. In DNA, the CDR3 is TGTGCCAGCTCCCAAACCGCGGGACTAGGAAACGCCGGGGAGCTGTTTTTT.

This chain uses TRBV6-5 with TRBJ1-5, with TRBD1 identical over 9 bases. The V and J ends lost 4 bases and 6 bases, in that order; junction bases with no gene match: 7. CDR1 is MNHEY, CDR2 SVGAGI, per germline. CDR3 length: 15 amino acids. The CDR3 is CASSLQGATSQPQHF. The CDR3 DNA is TGTGCCAGCAGTTTACAGGGGGCTACTAGTCAGCCCCAGCATTTT.

The chain joins TRBV4-2 to TRBJ1-1, with D possibly TRBD1 on 5 matching bases. Trimming took 0 bases from V and 4 from J, leaving 12 bases between them. The CDR3 runs 15 residues. CDR1 is LGHNA and CDR2 is YNFKEQ in the germline V gene. The CDR3, as DNA: TGTGCCAGCAGCCAAGATGTGCAGGGAACCACTGAAGCTTTCTTT. This codes for CASSQDVQGTTEAFF.

CDR3 bases: TGTGCCAGCAGCCTTAATAGCGGGAAAGAGACCCAGTACTTC. Amino acids: CASSLNSGKETQYF. V and J are TRBV7-2 and TRBJ2-5; 8 nucleotides match TRBD2. Trimming took 5 bases from V and 3 from J; bases not matched to a gene: 5. The CDR3 length is 14 residues. The V gene's germline CDR1 is SGHTA and CDR2 FQGNSA.

The V gene is TRBV3-1 (or the pseudogene TRBV3-2), the J gene TRBJ2-3; 8 bases line up with TRBD2. The V gene's germline CDR1 is LGHDT and CDR2 YNNKEL (reference sequence). This CDR3 has 17 residues. The V segment lost 1 base and the J segment 2 bases; nucleotides outside the gene matches: 8. This CDR3 is CASSQVPTSEPTDTQYF. CDR3 in DNA: TGTGCCAGCAGCCAAGTACCGACTAGCGAACCCACAGATACGCAGTATTTT.

The V gene is TRBV15, the J gene TRBJ2-3; 8 bases are a match to TRBD1. The V and J ends lost 0 bases and 2 bases, in that order; junction bases with no gene match: 4. Germline V CDR1 and CDR2: LNHNV, YYDKDF (reference sequence). The CDR3 length is 16 residues. The CDR3 region is CATSRDRQGATDTQYF. The CDR3 bases are TGTGCCACCAGCAGAGACAGGCAGGGGGCCACAGATACGCAGTATTTT.

J is TRBJ1-3 and V is TRBV7-8, with unresolved D. Trimming took off 1 base at V and 0 bases at J, with 4 bases between the two ends. The CDR3 runs to 14 residues. Germline CDR1 is SGHVS and CDR2 is FQNEAQ. CDR3: CASSLGGSGNTIYF. CDR3 coding DNA: TGTGCCAGCAGCTTAGGAGGCTCTGGAAACACCATATATTTT. Variable domain in full (rest from reference TRBV7-8 and TRBJ1-3): GAGVSQSPRYKVAKRGQDVALRCDPISGHVSLFWYQQALGQGPEFLTYFQNEAQLDKSGLPSDRFFAERPEGSVSTLKIQRTQQEDSAVYLCASSLGGSGNTIYFGEGSWLTVV.

This clone was detected once. V usage is TRBV5-7 and J usage is TRBJ2-2; TRBD1 matches at 7 bases. TRBV5-7 is placed among ORFs of uncertain function. Losses at the gene ends were 3 bases for V and 8 bases for J; bases not matched to a gene: 4. The CDR3 has 13 amino acids. The CDR3 nucleotides are TGTGCCAGCAGCTGGTACAGGGGAGGGGAGCTGTTTTTT. This encodes CASSWYRGGELFF.

J is TRBJ2-1 and V is TRBV4-1; a weak D match, TRBD2 (5 bases). The ends were cut back, 4 bases at V and 2 bases at J, with 9 bases in the middle. CDR1 is MGHRA, CDR2 YSYEKL, per germline. The CDR3 totals 14 residues. The CDR3 DNA is TGCGCCAGCAGCCGCAGCGGTACCTACAATGAGCAGTTCTTC. Residues: CASSRSGTYNEQFF.

The chain employs TRBV27 and TRBJ2-7, with TRBD2 as a possible D gene (7 bases). The CDR3 sequence is 15 residues long. Germline V gene data show CDR1 as MNHEY and CDR2 as SMNVEV (reference sequence). The ends were cut back, 7 bases at V and 4 bases at J, with 20 bases in the middle. The CDR3 is CASNPRGGWAYEQYF. As DNA, the CDR3 is TGTGCCAGCAACCCTAGGGGGGGGTGGGCGTACGAGCAGTACTTC.

V usage is TRBV18 and J usage is TRBJ2-1, with TRBD2 identical over 8 bases. CDR1 and CDR2 from the germline V gene are KGHSH and LQKENI. The CDR3 consists of 16 residues. V lost 3 bases, J lost 0 bases, and 4 bases stayed unmatched. In DNA form, the CDR3 reads TGTGCCAGCTCACCCATAGCGGGACCCTCCTACAATGAGCAGTTCTTC. It is translated as CASSPIAGPSYNEQFF.

The chain joins TRBV5-8 to TRBJ1-1, with a tentative D call TRBD1 (6 bases). The CDR3 contains 14 residues. Germline assignment: CDR1 SGHTS and CDR2 YDEGEE. V gave up 4 bases and J gave up 1 base, with 11 bases separating them. CDR3 loop: CASSLSDRNTEAFF. The CDR3 DNA follows: TGTGCCAGCAGCCTTTCGGACAGGAACACTGAAGCTTTCTTT. The full variable domain, in which reference TRBV5-8 and TRBJ1-1 provide the parts outside the CDR3, is EAGVTQSPTHLIKTRGQQATLRCSPISGHTSVYWYQQALGLGLQFLLWYDEGEERNRGNFPPRFSGRQFPNYSSELNVNALELEDSALYLCASSLSDRNTEAFFGQGTRLTVV.

The chain uses TRBV7-8 and TRBJ1-2; D is unclear. Trimming pared 5 bases from V and 2 bases from J, leaving 9 bases between. CDR1 and CDR2 (germline): SGHVS, FQNEAQ. The CDR3 has 13 amino acids. The CDR3 coding sequence is TGTGCCAGCAGCCCGGGTCTCAACTATGGCTACACCTTC. It encodes CASSPGLNYGYTF.

V gene TRBV5-6 combines with J gene TRBJ1-1, with 9 bases matching TRBD1. The CDR3 spans 17 residues. V lost 4 bases to trimming and J lost 5 bases; unmatched junction nucleotides: 15. The germline gives CDR1 SGHDT, CDR2 YYEEEE. CDR3 DNA sequence: TGTGCCAGCAGCACCTCCCGGACAGGGGCATATAGGACTGAAGCTTTCTTT. This codes for CASSTSRTGAYRTEAFF.

This rearrangement joins TRBV5-6 to TRBJ2-7; 7 positions agree with TRBD2. Germline V gene sequence: CDR1 SGHDT, CDR2 YYEEEE. The V gene end was trimmed by 2 bases and the J gene end by 1 base; junction bases not matched to a gene: 6. This CDR3 has 15 amino acids. In DNA, the CDR3 is TGTGCCAGCAGCTTTGTAAATAGCGGGTCCTACGAGCAGTACTTC. Translated, it gives CASSFVNSGSYEQYF.

The count of this clone is one. This chain uses TRBV10-3 with TRBJ1-2, with D uncertain. Trimming pared 5 bases from V and 2 bases from J, leaving 9 bases between. Germline assignment: CDR1 ENHRY and CDR2 SYGVKD. The CDR3 spans 13 residues. The CDR3 DNA reads as TGTGCCATCAGTCTTGAACTCAACTATGGCTACACCTTC. It yields the protein CAISLELNYGYTF.

The chain uses TRBV3-1 (or the pseudogene TRBV3-2) and TRBJ1-6; 7 nucleotides match TRBD1. CDR1 and CDR2 (germline): LGHDT, YNNKEL (reference sequence). The CDR3 has 12 residues. Trimming at V came to 5 bases and at J to 8 bases, leaving 0 bases not matched to a gene. The CDR3 loop is CASSDRDSPLHF. The CDR3 DNA reads as TGTGCCAGCAGCGACAGGGATTCACCCCTCCACTTT.